This note documents a single T cell receptor (beta chain) sequence. No antigen is known for it. No clone much larger than this one lies a single base away; base qualities are absent. The CDR3 regions of human TCRbeta chains were analyzed by immunosequencing. The study's own analysis went as follows. TCRs in the repertoires were matched against a reference library of SARS-CoV-2-specific TCRs that had been generated with the MIRA antigen-specificity platform. Breadth was defined as the fraction of unique TCRs that were SARS-CoV-2-associated, and depth was defined as the fraction of total T cells that were SARS-CoV-2-associated. Using the MIRA data, every spike-specific TCR was mapped to the spike region that the TCR reacted to and assigned to either a CD4 or a CD8 class. Log10-transformed breadth and depth values were compared by one-way ANOVA with Sidak's multiple comparisons tests. The table comes from immuneACCESS by way of TCRdb, which keeps in-frame sequences with V and J called. Part of the clones is missing from these tables; in studies checked, under half for an unresolved V gene and the rest for unknown reasons. That table furnishes V, J and clone size, whereas the DNA furnished D and trimming. For this sample the table gives over 120,000 clones, of which around 92% were detected only once. The top ten constitute 2.5% to 4% of the sample.

V was cut back by 9 bases and J by 2 bases, leaving a gap of 14 bases between them. Looking up the germline V gene yields CDR1 SNHLY and CDR2 FYNNEI. From its cysteine to its phenylalanine, the CDR3 spans 13 amino acids. Only the CDR3 region is kept as DNA, spanning 39 bases read in frame from base 1. These data belong to a study of T cell responses to AZD1222 COVID-19 vaccine (dated by TCRdb to about 2021). Regarding the research as a whole: TCR sequencing was performed for 230 to 250 trial participants, of whom about 200 were given two doses of AZD1222 and around 25 were given two doses of MenACWY control vaccine. Trial participants were enrolled by age into subgroups of 18-55, 56-69 and 70-plus years, and approximately 150, 30 and 60 TCR-sequenced participants, respectively, were included in these subgroups.

Overall study results and their limits: Conclusions about previously exposed vaccinees were limited because only a handful of AZD1222 recipients were SARS-CoV-2 seropositive at baseline. A significant rise in spike-specific TCR breadth and depth was observed after two AZD1222 doses relative to day 0 and relative to MenACWY recipients. Participants were mostly white British and included more females than males, and it was suggested by the authors that clonal diversity may have been underestimated. In the small 56-69-year group, the increase in depth fell short of significance, most likely because of low power. Because no day 14 peak-response samples were available, repertoires were characterized only after the peak T cell response. Reportedly, close to half of the unique spike-specific TCRs recognized epitopes lying outside the regions that are mutated in the B.1.351 and B.1.1.7 variants. The vaccine-associated CD4 TCRs covered the entire spike protein, and the dominant responses fell in regions 160-218 and 743-854.

In light of the paper, this sample's time point label describes: about 28 days (+/-7) after the second vaccine dose. AZD1222 recipients given second doses at about 4 weeks or at about 12 weeks were pooled, since spike-specific TCR depth and breadth were not found to differ between the two schedules. Vaccinee samples were obtained from the UK trials COV001 and COV002, which included a single-blind randomized controlled phase 2/3 trial of AZD1222 (ChAdOx1 nCoV-19) in healthy adults. For TCRbeta chain sequencing, PBMC samples from trial participants were taken at day 0 and at day 28 after the second dose.

The TCR comes from an adult who received the AZD1222 COVID-19 vaccine. Recombination linked TRBV2 to TRBJ2-7, with the D call perhaps TRBD1 or TRBD2, as 5 bases match in each case. The specimen comprised peripheral blood, sampled 28 days after the second AZD1222 dose. CDR3 region: CASFRDGPYEQYF. The bases read TGTGCCAGTTTCAGGGACGGTCCCTACGAGCAGTACTTC.